The clone carrying this TCR beta chain was seen just once. Libraries were prepared by immunoSEQ multiplex PCR; TCRdb keeps only in-frame clonotypes and omits some of them. The sample has some 250,000 clones, nearly 90% seen once. The donors were members of the validation cohort comprising approximately 110 subjects, separate from the roughly 690-subject first cohort. This entry belongs to a study of cytomegalovirus exposure and HLA in healthy donors. This CDR3 spans 14 amino acids. V lost 6 bases to trimming and J lost 4 bases; unmatched junction nucleotides: 7. Germline V lookup: CDR1 MDHEN, CDR2 SYDVKM.

The rearrangement uses TRBV28 and TRBJ2-5; the match to TRBD2 covers 8 bases. The receptor's source is a woman younger than 35 in good health and CMV-seronegative. What was sequenced was PBMCs. The CDR3 nucleotides are TGTGCCAGCAGCGGGGGGGAACTACGAGAGACCCAGTACTTC. It specifies CASSGGELRETQYF.